Shown below are 18 T cell receptor beta chains from a single sample sequenced in a study of Ad26.COV2.S vaccination and SARS-CoV-2 variants. Treatment indicated: over 15 received Ad26.COV2.S at low or high dose, single or two shots; 5 received placebo; per-sample allocation not given. Day 63 after the first injection of vaccine or placebo was the sampling time. Clones were sequenced by immunoSEQ multiplex PCR, and TCRdb holds only the in-frame ones, with some missing. This table has 350,000 to 450,000 clones, 80% to 90% appearing once. The material sequenced was peripheral blood, taken in a trial of Ad26.COV2.S vaccine versus placebo. The origin of the receptors is a person between 18 and 65 years old who received the Ad26.COV2.S COVID-19 vaccine or a placebo.

V and J are TRBV20-1 and TRBJ2-7; D may be TRBD1 (6 bases). CDR3 length equals 14 residues. Trimming cost V 3 bases and J 5 bases, with 17 bases left between them. CDR1 and CDR2 (germline): DFQATT, SNEGSKA (reference sequence). The CDR3 nucleotides are TGCAGTGCTAGTCCGCGCAGGGGAACCCACGAGCAGTACTTC. This encodes CSASPRRGTHEQYF.

The CDR3 here is CASSLQQGEEETQYF. CDR3 coding DNA: TGTGCCAGCAGCTTACAACAGGGGGAAGAAGAGACCCAGTACTTC. The chain couples TRBV7-8 to TRBJ2-5; 8 nucleotides agree with TRBD1. The CDR3 has 15 residues. In germline, CDR1 is SGHVS, CDR2 FQNEAQ. V shed 2 bases and J 3 bases; nucleotides not matched to a gene: 5.

V and J are TRBV5-8 and TRBJ2-7, with TRBD1 matching over 8 bases. CDR3 length: 13 residues. The V segment lost 3 bases and the J segment 1 base; nucleotides outside the gene matches: 0. In germline, CDR1 is SGHTS, CDR2 YDEGEE. The CDR3 spells CASSWTGSYEQYF. The DNA for the CDR3 is TGTGCCAGCAGCTGGACAGGGTCCTACGAGCAGTACTTC.

This clone was seen a single time. V usage is TRBV7-9 and J usage is TRBJ1-3, with 11 bases matching TRBD1. Trimming cost V 6 bases and J 0 bases; bases outside gene matches: 4. CDR3 size: 16 residues. Per germline, CDR1 SEHNR and CDR2 FQNEAQ (reference sequence). The CDR3 DNA is TGTGCCAGCAGATCGGGGACAGGGGGCTCTGGAAACACCATATATTTT. It is translated as CASRSGTGGSGNTIYF.

The J gene is TRBJ1-4, the V gene TRBV9; D might be TRBD1 (5 bases). The V end lost 4 bases, the J end lost 6 bases, and 16 bases lay between the germline ends. This CDR3 spans 15 amino acids. Germline CDR1 SGDLS, CDR2 YYNGEE. CDR3 coding DNA: TGTGCCAGCAGCCTAGAGGGGAGATGGGATGAAAAACTGTTTTTT. This gives the protein CASSLEGRWDEKLFF. Looking up the rest from reference TRBV9 and TRBJ1-4 gives the full variable domain: DSGVTQTPKHLITATGQRVTLRCSPRSGDLSVYWYQQSLDQGLQFLIQYYNGEERAKGNILERFSAQQFPDLHSELNLSSLELGDSALYFCASSLEGRWDEKLFFGSGTQLSVL.

This clone was recorded a few times. The rearrangement joins TRBV7-2 to TRBJ2-7, with 7 positions matching TRBD1. The CDR3 extends over 15 amino acids. Germline-derived CDR1 and CDR2 are SGHTA and FQGNSA. With V trimmed by 5 bases and J by 4 bases, 11 bases remained unmatched. The chain's CDR3 is CASSLPGTDLYEQYF. CDR3 DNA sequence: TGTGCCAGCAGCCTACCGGGGACAGACCTTTACGAGCAGTACTTC.

V gene TRBV27 combines with J gene TRBJ2-5; either TRBD1 or TRBD2 may fit D (5 bases each). Per the germline V gene, CDR1 is MNHEY and CDR2 is SMNVEV (reference sequence). The CDR3 loop spans 13 amino acids. V shed 9 bases and J shed 5 bases, with 16 bases lying between them. The CDR3 loop is CASQRGARETQYF. DNA of the CDR3: TGTGCCAGTCAAAGAGGGGCACGGGAGACCCAGTACTTC.

This chain links TRBV5-6 with TRBJ2-7; no firm D call. Germline assignment: CDR1 SGHDT and CDR2 YYEEEE. The V end lost 2 bases, the J end lost 2 bases, and 8 bases lay between the germline ends. The CDR3 consists of 13 residues. As DNA, the CDR3 is TGTGCCAGCAGCTTCTCGGCCCCCTACGAGCAGTACTTC. It specifies CASSFSAPYEQYF. The full variable domain, in which reference TRBV5-6 and TRBJ2-7 provide the parts outside the CDR3, is DAGVTQSPTHLIKTRGQQVTLRCSPKSGHDTVSWYQQALGQGPQFIFQYYEEEERQRGNFPDRFSGHQFPNYSSELNVNALLLGDSALYLCASSFSAPYEQYFGPGTRLTVT.

The rearrangement links TRBV27 to TRBJ1-2; unclear D gene. This CDR3 spans 17 amino acids. Trimming left V 5 bases short and J 4 bases short, with 23 bases between. Germline V CDR1 and CDR2: MNHEY, SMNVEV (reference sequence). The CDR3 bases are TGTGCCAGCAGTGACCCGACTCCCGTCGGATCCCTCTATGGCTACACCTTC. Its translation: CASSDPTPVGSLYGYTF.

This clone was counted between two and nine times. V is TRBV7-9 and J is TRBJ1-4, with D possibly TRBD1 on 5 matching bases. The CDR3 covers 15 residues. Germline V lookup: CDR1 SEHNR, CDR2 FQNEAQ (reference sequence). The V end was cut by 7 bases, the J end by 7 bases, with 19 bases between. CDR3 in amino acids: CASNSLAPGGEKLFF. CDR3 nucleotide sequence: TGTGCCAGCAACAGCTTAGCCCCGGGGGGTGAAAAACTGTTTTTT.

This clone came up once. The rearrangement uses TRBV27 and TRBJ2-7, with 9 bases aligning to TRBD2. This CDR3 is built from 17 residues. CDR1 is MNHEY, CDR2 SMNVEV, per germline (reference sequence). V trimming: 5 bases; J trimming: 0 bases; junction bases outside the gene matches: 11. The CDR3 sequence: CASSLLLAGSSSYEQYF. The CDR3 bases are TGTGCCAGCAGTCTCCTACTAGCGGGTTCAAGCTCCTACGAGCAGTACTTC.

As to this clone: Distinct nucleotide sequences in the sample also encode this CDR3. This chain connects TRBV18 to TRBJ1-1, with D maybe TRBD1 (5 bases). In germline, CDR1 is KGHSH, CDR2 LQKENI. This CDR3 spans 13 amino acids. V was trimmed by 4 bases and J by 0 bases, leaving 6 bases between them. This chain's CDR3 is CASSQGLNTEAFF. CDR3 bases: TGTGCCAGCTCACAGGGGCTGAACACTGAAGCTTTCTTT.

The V gene is TRBV29-1, the J gene TRBJ1-2; a possible D gene is TRBD1 (5 bases). Trimming stripped 8 bases from V and 5 bases from J, with 21 bases between. The CDR3 extends over 14 amino acids. Germline V gene sequence: CDR1 SQVTM, CDR2 ANQGSEA. CDR3 loop: CSILDWGKGYGYTF. CDR3 sequence (DNA): TGCAGCATATTAGATTGGGGGAAAGGTTATGGCTACACCTTC.

CDR3 nucleotides: TGCGCCAGCAGAACCGAGGGGACCCAGTACTTC. Residues: CASRTEGTQYF. The chain recombines TRBV5-1 with TRBJ2-5, with D possibly TRBD2 on 5 matching bases. Trimming removed 5 bases from V and 7 bases from J, with 9 bases in between. Germline V gene sequence: CDR1 SGHRS, CDR2 YFSETQ. The CDR3 covers 11 residues.

The V and J genes are TRBV3-1 (or the pseudogene TRBV3-2) and TRBJ2-2; TRBD2 matches at 9 bases. Germline trimming cut 3 bases from V and 5 bases from J; bases unmatched to any gene: 4. The germline gives CDR1 LGHDT, CDR2 YNNKEL (reference sequence). The CDR3 contains 15 residues. DNA of the CDR3: TGTGCCAGCAGCCATAGACTAGCGGTTACCGGGGAGCTGTTTTTT. Translating gives CASSHRLAVTGELFF.

This clone was seen a single time. J is TRBJ1-5 and V is TRBV6-2 or TRBV6-3, with D unresolved. V lost 4 bases and J 7 bases, leaving 14 bases between the germline ends. This CDR3 is built from 14 residues. Germline values: CDR1 MNHEY, CDR2 SVGEGT. This CDR3 is CASSSNPAGQPQHF. The CDR3 DNA is TGTGCCAGCAGTTCGAACCCCGCGGGACAGCCCCAGCATTTT.

The chain uses TRBV5-1 and TRBJ2-2; 8 bases are a match to TRBD1. V gave up 4 bases and J gave up 5 bases; unmatched junction bases: 4. CDR3 length: 14 amino acids. Germline CDR1 SGHRS, CDR2 YFSETQ. CDR3 sequence (DNA): TGCGCCAGCAGCCAGGGACAGGTGACCGGGGAGCTGTTTTTT. Amino acids: CASSQGQVTGELFF.

This sequence joins TRBV4-1 and TRBJ1-5; D uncertain. V dropped 3 bases and J dropped 1 base, with 10 bases sitting between them. Germline V CDR1 and CDR2: MGHRA, YSYEKL. The CDR3 totals 15 residues. The CDR3 protein is CASSQDAASNQPQHF. CDR3 in DNA: TGCGCCAGCAGCCAGGATGCAGCCAGCAATCAGCCCCAGCATTTT.